The TCR beta chain under discussion was sequenced for a study of T cell responses to AZD1222 COVID-19 vaccine. The study, taken as a whole, reports: At baseline, just 5 or 6 AZD1222 recipients tested seropositive.

This CDR3 has 15 amino acids. Trimming cost V 0 bases and J 9 bases; bases outside gene matches: 6. Germline V gene data show CDR1 as LNHDA and CDR2 as SQIVND (reference sequence). About this clone itself: Its antigen is not known.

Profiling relied on immunoSEQ multiplex PCR, and the TCRdb table lists in-frame clones only, not all of them. This table has more than 95,000 clones, over 90% appearing once. Sequenced here: peripheral blood, sampled on day 0 of AZD1222 vaccination. The origin of this receptor is an adult in good health. The J gene is TRBJ2-1, the V gene TRBV19; 9 bases fit TRBD2. The CDR3 DNA sequence: TGTGCCAGTAGTATAGACCCCGGACTAGCGATTGAGCAGTTCTTC. This sequence encodes CASSIDPGLAIEQFF.